This is a list of T cell receptor beta chains from one sample in a study of OX40 agonist ivuxolimab in advanced cancers. Libraries were prepared by immunoSEQ multiplex PCR; TCRdb keeps only in-frame clonotypes and omits some of them. Among about 110,000 clones listed, 85% to 95% were seen once. The source was CD4+ or CD8+ T cells sorted from blood, collected in a trial of the OX40 agonist ivuxolimab. All receptors derive from an adult with an advanced solid tumor such as melanoma, head and neck, liver or kidney cancer. CDR3s include the opening cysteine and the closing phenylalanine or tryptophan.

>TRBV5-1|TRBJ1-1
CASSSRLGMNTEAFF
>TRBV7-8|TRBJ2-1
CASSLGPASYNEQFF
>TRBV5-6|TRBJ2-4
CASSLGDRINIQYF
>TRBV7-2|TRBJ1-4
CASSLEGGEKLFF
>TRBV30|TRBJ1-2
CAWSLRYGYTF
>TRBV27|TRBJ1-2
CASSSGPGQGDGGYTF
>TRBV6-5|TRBJ2-7
CASSYYRTSGREQYF
>TRBV6-1|TRBJ2-7
CAGRGGQGFHEQYF
>TRBV19|TRBJ2-1
CASSTLAGVWNEQFF
>TRBV5-6|TRBJ2-5
CASSFSGGAQTQYF
>TRBV6-6|TRBJ2-7
CASRTSYEQYF
>TRBV5-1|TRBJ2-2
CASSFGGSDTGELFF
>TRBV5-1|TRBJ2-5
CASRLETQYF